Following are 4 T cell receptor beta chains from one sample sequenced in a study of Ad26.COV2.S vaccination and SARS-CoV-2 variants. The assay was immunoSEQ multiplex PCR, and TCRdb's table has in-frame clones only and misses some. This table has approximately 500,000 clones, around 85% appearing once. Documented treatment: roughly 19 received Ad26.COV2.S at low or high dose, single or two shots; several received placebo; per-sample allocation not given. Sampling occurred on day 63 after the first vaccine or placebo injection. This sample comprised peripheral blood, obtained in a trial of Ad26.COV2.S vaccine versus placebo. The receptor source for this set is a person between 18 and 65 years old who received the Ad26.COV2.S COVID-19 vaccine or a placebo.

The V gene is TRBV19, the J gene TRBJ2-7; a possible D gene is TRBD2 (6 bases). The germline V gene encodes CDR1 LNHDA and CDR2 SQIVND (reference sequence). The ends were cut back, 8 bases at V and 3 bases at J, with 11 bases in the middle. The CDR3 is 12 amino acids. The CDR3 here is CASGPGDYEQYF. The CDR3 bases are TGTGCCAGTGGGCCGGGGGACTACGAGCAGTACTTC.

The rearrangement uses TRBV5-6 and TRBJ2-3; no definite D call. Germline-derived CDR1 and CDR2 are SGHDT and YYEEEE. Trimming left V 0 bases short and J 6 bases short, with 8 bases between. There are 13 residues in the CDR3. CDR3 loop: CASSLGTGDTQYF. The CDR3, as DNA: TGTGCCAGCAGCTTGGGCACCGGGGATACGCAGTATTTT.

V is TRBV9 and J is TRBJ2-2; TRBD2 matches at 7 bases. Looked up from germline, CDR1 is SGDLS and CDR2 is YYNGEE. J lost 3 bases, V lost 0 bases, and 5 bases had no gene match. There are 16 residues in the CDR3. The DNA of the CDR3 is TGTGCCAGCAGCGTAGGGGCTAGCGGAGACACCGGGGAGCTGTTTTTT. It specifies CASSVGASGDTGELFF.

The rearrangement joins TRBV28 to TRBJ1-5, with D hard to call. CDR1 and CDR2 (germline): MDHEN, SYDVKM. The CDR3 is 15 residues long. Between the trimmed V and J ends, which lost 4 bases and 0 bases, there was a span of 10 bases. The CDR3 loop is CASSSLGNSNQPQHF. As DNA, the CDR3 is TGTGCCAGCAGTTCTTTAGGGAATAGCAATCAGCCCCAGCATTTT.